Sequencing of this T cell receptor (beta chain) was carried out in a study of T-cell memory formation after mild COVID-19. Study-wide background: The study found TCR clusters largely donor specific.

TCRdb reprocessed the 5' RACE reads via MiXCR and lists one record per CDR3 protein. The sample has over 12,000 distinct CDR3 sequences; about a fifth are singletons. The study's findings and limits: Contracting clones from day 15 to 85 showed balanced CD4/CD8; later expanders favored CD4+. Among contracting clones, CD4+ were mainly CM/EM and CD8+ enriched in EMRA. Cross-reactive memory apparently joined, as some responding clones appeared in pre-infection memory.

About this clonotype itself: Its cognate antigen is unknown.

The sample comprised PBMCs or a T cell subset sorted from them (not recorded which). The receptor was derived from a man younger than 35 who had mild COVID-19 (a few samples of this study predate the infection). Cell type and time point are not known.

The DNA of the CDR3 is TGTGCCAGCAGTTGGGGGGGATCCTACGAGCAGTACTTC. The encoded protein is CASSWGGSYEQYF. The chain is built from TRBV12-3 or TRBV12-4 and TRBJ2-7; 7 positions match TRBD2. The length of the CDR3 is 13 residues. The trim removed 4 bases at V and 1 base at J, leaving 1 base unmatched.